This T cell receptor (beta chain) was profiled in a study of blood T cell repertoires in COVID-19. Looking at the study overall: There were acute and convalescent COVID-19 samples, and they came from the United States, Italy and Spain.

Per the original data handling: Reference gene primer amplification in the assay estimated nucleated cell counts. Sequencing used immunoSEQ multiplex PCR; TCRdb keeps in-frame clones, though not all of them. That table gives V, J and clone size, and the DNA gave D and trimming. The sample includes more than 95,000 clones, 87% of them seen just once. Note on this clone: Other nucleotide sequences in the sample specify the same CDR3.

Deletions cut 1 base from V and 1 base from J, with 8 bases between. CDR3 size: 15 residues. Per the germline V gene, CDR1 is SGHNT and CDR2 is YYREEE (reference sequence). This clonotype was sampled from a man aged 45-65 years with acute or convalescent COVID-19. The chain links TRBV5-4 to TRBJ2-2, with a weak D call TRBD2 (6 bases). The sequencing input was peripheral blood. CDR3 sequence (DNA): TGTGCCAGCAGCTTGCGGGGGAGGAACACCGGGGAGCTGTTTTTT. Translated, it gives CASSLRGRNTGELFF.